Following are 5 T cell receptor beta chains from one sample sequenced in a study of PD-L1 blockade in urothelial cancer listed by TCRdb under 2017. The library was produced with the immunoSEQ multiplex PCR assay. Sourced from immuneACCESS, this table was stored by TCRdb with only in-frame sequences that have V and J called. A share of the clones is absent; for the studies checked, an unresolved V gene accounts for under half, and the remainder has no known explanation. The sample includes around 110,000 clones, with about 89% observed a single time. In total, the top ten clones hold 1.5% to 2% of the sample. In light of the paper, this sample's time point label describes: peripheral blood 6 weeks after treatment start. This specimen consisted of PBMCs, obtained around atezolizumab (anti-PD-L1) treatment. Receptor source: a man aged 55-75 years with urothelial cancer.

This sequence joins TRBV18 and TRBJ2-2; 9 bases match TRBD2. The CDR3 loop spans 18 amino acids. Germline CDR1 KGHSH, CDR2 LQKENI. V shed 3 bases, J shed 2 bases, and the junction held 10 bases outside the gene matches. CDR3 DNA sequence: TGTGCCAGCTCACCCCTGGGTAGCGGGGGCCTTAACACCGGGGAGCTGTTTTTT. Translation: CASSPLGSGGLNTGELFF.

This chain uses TRBV5-4 with TRBJ2-3; 9 bases align to TRBD2. The CDR3 is made up of 15 amino acids. V was clipped by 3 bases and J by 5 bases; unmatched bases: 7. Germline-derived CDR1 and CDR2 are SGHNT and YYREEE (reference sequence). The CDR3 region has the DNA TGTGCCAGCAGCTCAACTAAGACTAGCGGAGATACGCAGTATTTT. This codes for CASSSTKTSGDTQYF.

V and J are TRBV7-2 and TRBJ1-3; the D gene is possibly TRBD1 (5 bases). This CDR3 spans 17 amino acids. The germline CDR1 and CDR2 sequences are SGHTA and FQGNSA. V was trimmed by 5 bases and J by 2 bases, leaving 19 bases between them. CDR3: CASSPGSPGAAGNTIYF. Written as DNA, the CDR3 is TGTGCCAGCAGCCCCGGGAGTCCCGGGGCGGCTGGAAACACCATATATTTT. The variable domain in full, with the rest retrieved from reference TRBV7-2 and TRBJ1-3, is GAGVSQSPSNKVTEKGKDVELRCDPISGHTALYWYRQSLGQGLEFLIYFQGNSAPDKSGLPSDRFSAERTGGSVSTLTIQRTQQEDSAVYLCASSPGSPGAAGNTIYFGEGSWLTVV.

This chain links TRBV7-2 with TRBJ2-7, with 9 nucleotides matching TRBD2. Germline CDR1 is SGHTA and CDR2 is FQGNSA. V shed 5 bases and J 6 bases; nucleotides not matched to a gene: 11. CDR3 length equals 15 residues. CDR3 DNA: TGTGCCAGCAGCCCCAGACCCCGACTAGCGGCCGAGCAGTACTTC. Its protein is CASSPRPRLAAEQYF.

V and J are TRBV7-2 and TRBJ1-2, with 8 positions matching TRBD1. J lost 8 bases, V lost 3 bases, and 5 bases had no gene match. This CDR3 is 13 amino acids long. The germline V gene has CDR1 SGHTA and CDR2 FQGNSA. For the CDR3, the DNA is TGTGCCAGCAGCTTGATTGACAGGGGCGGCTACACCTTC. Translating gives CASSLIDRGGYTF.